This TCR beta chain is from a study of T cell responses to AZD1222 COVID-19 vaccine. The data were produced by immunoSEQ multiplex PCR, yet TCRdb's version contains in-frame clones alone and is incomplete. The sample yields 100,000 to 150,000 clones, roughly 90% seen once. Study findings and constraints: Clonal diversity was possibly underestimated, and the donors were mostly white British, with more females. Reports indicate that nearly half of spike-specific TCRs are directed at unmutated variant regions.

A note on this clone: The antigen remains undetermined.

This CDR3 has 13 residues. CDR1 and CDR2 (germline): SGHDT, YYEEEE. Trimming took 0 bases from V and 2 from J, leaving 6 bases between them. Here the sequenced sample was peripheral blood, taken on day 0 of AZD1222 vaccination. This receptor was identified in an adult in good health. The chain links TRBV5-6 to TRBJ2-7; tentatively, D is TRBD1 (5 bases). Written as DNA, the CDR3 is TGTGCCAGCAGCTTGGACAGGACCTACGAGCAGTACTTC. It codes for CASSLDRTYEQYF.